This T cell receptor (beta chain) was recorded in a study of T cell responses to AZD1222 COVID-19 vaccine. Study information: Investigators merged groups given second doses at roughly 4 or roughly 12 weeks. Study results and caveats: The reported proportion of spike-specific TCRs targeting unmutated variant regions was nearly half. Baseline serostatus was positive in only a handful of AZD1222 recipients. A rise in Spike-specific TCR breadth and depth followed two AZD1222 doses.

Concerning this clone: Its target is not known.

Germline CDR1 reads SQVTM; CDR2 reads ANQGSEA. This CDR3 has 11 amino acids. The V end lost 7 bases, the J end lost 5 bases, and 9 bases lay between the germline ends. The data were produced by immunoSEQ multiplex PCR, yet TCRdb's version contains in-frame clones alone and is incomplete. The sample has about 140,000 clones; roughly 90% are singletons. The clonotype comes from an adult in good health. The sequences come from peripheral blood, collected on day 0 of AZD1222 vaccination. This sequence joins TRBV29-1 and TRBJ2-4; perhaps TRBD1 as D (5 bases). As DNA, the CDR3 is TGCAGCGGGGCCAGGGAAAACATTCAGTACTTC. Translation: CSGARENIQYF.